This T cell receptor beta chain comes out of a study of early T cells in non-severe SARS-CoV-2 infection. Study-level information: Chains from this unsorted whole-blood bulk RNA could not be paired.

V gave up 6 bases and J gave up 0 bases, with 9 bases separating them. The length of the CDR3 is 15 residues. From germline, CDR1 is MNHEY and CDR2 SVGAGI. Individually, cDNA molecules had unique molecular identifiers attached to them. TCRdb analysed the 5' RACE reads with MiXCR anew, one entry per CDR3 protein. Seen here are 70,000 to 85,000 distinct CDR3 sequences, around 10% observed once, and the top ten hold roughly a sixth. The chain joins TRBV6-5 to TRBJ2-6, with D possibly matching TRBD1 (6 bases). The sequence derives from an adult who was a healthcare worker with PCR-confirmed SARS-CoV-2 infection or an uninfected control (not recorded which). The donor label of this sample is uncertain. This sample comprised whole blood, obtained at baseline. The CDR3 sequence is CASSTGSSGANVLTF. The CDR3 region has the DNA TGTGCCAGCAGCACAGGGAGCTCTGGGGCCAACGTCCTGACTTTC.